One sample yielded the 17 T cell receptor beta chains listed below, sequenced in a study of blood T cell repertoires in COVID-19. This table comes from immunoSEQ multiplex PCR, and its TCRdb copy is limited to in-frame clones, with some not included. The sample shows under 85,000 clones, approximately 86% of them seen only once. Sequencing was done on a sample of peripheral blood. The receptors were sampled from a human donor in a cohort sampled during active COVID-19.

The rearrangement uses TRBV28 and TRBJ1-1, with a tentative D call TRBD1 (6 bases). CDR3 length: 15 amino acids. The V gene's germline CDR1 is MDHEN and CDR2 SYDVKM. Trimming stripped 7 bases from V and 4 bases from J, with 19 bases between. Here the CDR3 reads CASTVGGGPGTEAFF. CDR3 in DNA: TGTGCCAGCACCGTAGGGGGGGGGCCGGGCACTGAAGCTTTCTTT.

The chain has TRBV2 and TRBJ1-4; D is perhaps TRBD1 (5 bases). The CDR3 totals 14 residues. V dropped 4 bases and J dropped 8 bases, with 14 bases sitting between them. Germline values: CDR1 SNHLY, CDR2 FYNNEI. CDR3 in amino acids: CASSGGVIWEKLFF. DNA for the CDR3: TGTGCCAGCAGTGGGGGGGTAATTTGGGAAAAACTGTTTTTT.

This chain joins TRBV5-5 and TRBJ2-1, with 12 positions matching TRBD2. V was clipped by 5 bases and J by 6 bases; unmatched bases: 6. The germline V gene encodes CDR1 SGHKS and CDR2 YYEKEE (reference sequence). This CDR3 spans 15 amino acids. The CDR3 bases are TGTGCCAGCAGTCTTACTAGCGGGGGGAGCAATGAGCAGTTCTTC. Translating gives CASSLTSGGSNEQFF.

The chain employs TRBV5-1 and TRBJ1-2; weak D call: TRBD1 (6 bases). V was pared by 4 bases and J by 6 bases, with 19 bases between. This CDR3 contains 15 residues. Germline CDR1 reads SGHRS; CDR2 reads YFSETQ. The CDR3 sequence: CASSTRPGGRDGYTF. The DNA for the CDR3 is TGCGCCAGCAGCACCAGGCCCGGGGGGCGGGATGGCTACACCTTC.

The rearrangement links TRBV3-1 (or the pseudogene TRBV3-2) to TRBJ2-2; D is uncertain. The CDR3 totals 12 residues. V was pared by 6 bases and J by 6 bases, with 8 bases between. Germline CDR1 LGHDT, CDR2 YNNKEL (reference sequence). This chain's CDR3 is CASRLKPGELFF. DNA of the CDR3: TGTGCCAGCAGGCTAAAGCCCGGGGAGCTGTTTTTT.

This chain links TRBV5-5 with TRBJ2-6, with 7 bases aligning to TRBD1. Trimming at V came to 2 bases and at J to 0 bases, leaving 14 bases not matched to a gene. Germline V lookup: CDR1 SGHKS, CDR2 YYEKEE (reference sequence). There are 20 residues in the CDR3. CDR3 protein: CASSLSFTGTVNSGANVLTF. CDR3 DNA: TGTGCCAGCAGCTTATCGTTTACCGGGACAGTTAACTCTGGGGCCAACGTCCTGACTTTC.

The V and J genes are TRBV28 and TRBJ2-7, with 9 bases lining up with TRBD1. The V segment lost 6 bases and the J segment 3 bases; nucleotides outside the gene matches: 9. Per germline, CDR1 MDHEN and CDR2 SYDVKM. The CDR3 consists of 15 residues. Written as DNA, the CDR3 is TGTGCCAGCAGATCCATCGGGACAGGGCACTACGAGCAGTACTTC. Protein product: CASRSIGTGHYEQYF. The whole variable domain, remainder taken from reference TRBV28 and TRBJ2-7, is DVKVTQSSRYLVKRTGEKVFLECVQDMDHENMFWYRQDPGLGLRLIYFSYDVKMKEKGDIPEGYSVSREKKERFSLILESASTNQTSMYLCASRSIGTGHYEQYFGPGTRLTVT.

The sample holds one count of this clone. This chain connects TRBV6-1 to TRBJ1-1; the D is unclear. V gave up 5 bases and J gave up 4 bases, with 8 bases separating them. Germline lookup yields CDR1 MNHNS and CDR2 SASEGT. This CDR3 spans 12 amino acids. CDR3 nucleotide sequence: TGTGCCAGCAGTTTTACAGCCACTGAAGCTTTCTTT. It specifies CASSFTATEAFF.

The chain recombines TRBV5-5 with TRBJ2-6; a weak D match, TRBD1 (6 bases). Germline CDR1 is SGHKS and CDR2 is YYEKEE (reference sequence). The CDR3 is 18 residues long. The V end lost 4 bases, the J end lost 2 bases, and 19 bases lay between the germline ends. The CDR3 nucleotides read TGTGCCAGCAGCGCCGACAGGAGGAAGGACCCTGGGGCCAACGTCCTGACTTTC. This codes for CASSADRRKDPGANVLTF.

By its share, this clone is medium-sized. Other DNA sequences in this specimen translate into the identical CDR3. This rearrangement joins TRBV2 to TRBJ1-5, with TRBD1 matching over 8 bases. The CDR3 is 14 residues long. Germline V lookup: CDR1 SNHLY, CDR2 FYNNEI. V trimming: 6 bases; J trimming: 2 bases; junction bases outside the gene matches: 3. The DNA of the CDR3 is TGTGCCAGCAGCAGGGGACAGGGCAATCAGCCCCAGCATTTT. It codes for CASSRGQGNQPQHF.

This clone has only one observation. The chain joins TRBV5-1 to TRBJ1-4, with a weak D call TRBD1 (5 bases). The V end lost 2 bases, the J end lost 8 bases, and 13 bases lay between the germline ends. This CDR3 is 14 amino acids long. CDR1 is SGHRS and CDR2 is YFSETQ in the germline V gene. The CDR3 DNA reads as TGCGCCAGCAGCTTCCAGGGTTCTGCGGAAAAACTGTTTTTT. It codes for CASSFQGSAEKLFF.

The sample holds one count of this clone. This chain joins TRBV11-2 and TRBJ2-1, with 7 bases matching TRBD1. Trimming took 5 bases from V and 4 from J; bases not matched to a gene: 2. The CDR3 consists of 13 residues. Germline-derived CDR1 and CDR2 are SGHAT and FQNNGV. Here the CDR3 reads CASSPGQYNEQFF. DNA of the CDR3: TGTGCCAGCAGCCCGGGACAGTACAATGAGCAGTTCTTC.

The CDR3 bases are TGTGCCAGCAGTTCCACAGGGTACGAGCAGTACTTC. Its translation: CASSSTGYEQYF. This chain links TRBV6-2 or TRBV6-3 with TRBJ2-7, with D possibly TRBD1 on 6 matching bases. This CDR3 is built from 12 residues. Trimming pared 4 bases from V and 4 bases from J, leaving 8 bases between. CDR1 and CDR2 from the germline V gene are MNHEY and SVGEGT.

The chain couples TRBV6-5 to TRBJ2-2, with D perhaps matching TRBD1 (5 bases). The CDR3 spans 14 residues. Trimming cost V 6 bases and J 5 bases, with 13 bases left between them. Germline V CDR1 and CDR2: MNHEY, SVGAGI. The CDR3 sequence is CASSRGRGTGELFF. CDR3 DNA sequence: TGTGCCAGCAGCCGTGGTAGGGGTACCGGGGAGCTGTTTTTT.

The chain joins TRBV3-1 (or the pseudogene TRBV3-2) to TRBJ2-1; 8 positions match TRBD1. The CDR3 has 14 residues. CDR1 LGHDT and CDR2 YNNKEL come from the germline V gene (reference sequence). CDR3 protein: CEKSQARPGGEQFF. CDR3 in DNA: TGTGAAAAGAGCCAAGCAAGACCAGGGGGCGAGCAGTTCTTC.

The chain uses TRBV2 and TRBJ1-5; possible D gene TRBD1, 6 bases. V lost 1 base to trimming and J lost 7 bases, with 14 bases between them. The CDR3 sequence is 15 residues long. Looked up from germline, CDR1 is SNHLY and CDR2 is FYNNEI. CDR3 sequence: CASSEVGAGQQPQHF. The CDR3 DNA reads as TGTGCCAGCAGTGAAGTCGGGGCAGGACAGCAGCCCCAGCATTTT.

The chain is built from TRBV3-1 (or the pseudogene TRBV3-2) and TRBJ1-2, with D perhaps matching TRBD1 (6 bases). This CDR3 contains 14 residues. V was clipped by 5 bases and J by 5 bases, with 15 bases between them. CDR1 is LGHDT, CDR2 YNNKEL, per germline (reference sequence). The CDR3 loop reads CASSDGGGRYGYTF. CDR3 in DNA: TGTGCCAGCAGCGATGGCGGGGGGCGGTATGGCTACACCTTC.